This TCR beta chain was identified during a study of T-cell memory formation after mild COVID-19. For the study at large: The two donors had largely donor-specific TCR clusters.

V lost 3 bases, J lost 7 bases, and 9 bases lay in between. Germline CDR1 is SQVTM and CDR2 is ANQGSEA. The CDR3 consists of 12 residues. One entry per CDR3 protein, called by TCRdb with MiXCR from the 5' RACE reads. The table lists 120,000 to 150,000 distinct CDR3 sequences, around 15% of them singletons. The chain couples TRBV29-1 to TRBJ2-2; D gene uncertain. The clonotype was recovered from an adult woman who had mild COVID-19 (a few samples of this study predate the infection). Cell type and time point are not known. The sequencing sample was made of PBMCs or a T cell subset sorted from them (not recorded which). Written as DNA, the CDR3 is TGCAGCGTTGAGGAGAAATACGGGGAGCTGTTTTTT. It specifies CSVEEKYGELFF.